These 4 T cell receptor beta chains came from one sample sequenced in a study of blood T cell repertoires in COVID-19. Sequencing was performed with immunoSEQ multiplex PCR; in TCRdb, only in-frame clones are kept and a portion is missing. The data hold approximately 200,000 clones, with about four fifths observed a single time. The specimen sequenced was peripheral blood. These receptors were collected from a woman in her 30s who had recovered from COVID-19.

This rearrangement joins TRBV7-9 to TRBJ2-3, with 12 bases that match TRBD2. The CDR3 contains 17 residues. Germline V CDR1 and CDR2: SEHNR, FQNEAQ (reference sequence). Unmatched junction bases numbered 8, after V lost 5 bases and J lost 2 bases. The CDR3 nucleotides are TGTGCCAGCAGCCCATTCTGGACTAGCGGGACCACAGATACGCAGTATTTT. Translation gives CASSPFWTSGTTDTQYF.

The CDR3 loop reads CASSFLTGGPDEQYF. In DNA form, the CDR3 reads TGTGCCAGCAGTTTCTTGACAGGGGGCCCGGACGAGCAGTACTTC. The chain joins TRBV27 to TRBJ2-7, with 10 bases fitting TRBD1. The length of the CDR3 is 15 residues. Germline V gene lookup returns CDR1 MNHEY and CDR2 SMNVEV (reference sequence). The V segment lost 3 bases and the J segment 5 bases; nucleotides outside the gene matches: 7.

This chain links TRBV5-1 with TRBJ1-2, with 9 bases aligning to TRBD1. The CDR3 totals 16 residues. The V gene end was trimmed by 4 bases and the J gene end by 4 bases; junction bases not matched to a gene: 11. Germline lookup yields CDR1 SGHRS and CDR2 YFSETQ. CDR3 nucleotide sequence: TGCGCCAGCAGCAGAGGGGACAGGGTGAATCGCTATGGCTACACCTTC. It specifies CASSRGDRVNRYGYTF.

The chain links TRBV6-4 to TRBJ1-6; a possible D gene is TRBD1 (6 bases). The V end lost 4 bases, the J end lost 7 bases, and 17 bases lay between the germline ends. Per the germline V gene, CDR1 is MRHNA and CDR2 is SNTAGT. The CDR3 extends over 16 amino acids. CDR3 bases: TGTGCCAGCAGTGTGCGGCAGGGGACGGGAAATTCACCCCTCCACTTT. It specifies CASSVRQGTGNSPLHF.